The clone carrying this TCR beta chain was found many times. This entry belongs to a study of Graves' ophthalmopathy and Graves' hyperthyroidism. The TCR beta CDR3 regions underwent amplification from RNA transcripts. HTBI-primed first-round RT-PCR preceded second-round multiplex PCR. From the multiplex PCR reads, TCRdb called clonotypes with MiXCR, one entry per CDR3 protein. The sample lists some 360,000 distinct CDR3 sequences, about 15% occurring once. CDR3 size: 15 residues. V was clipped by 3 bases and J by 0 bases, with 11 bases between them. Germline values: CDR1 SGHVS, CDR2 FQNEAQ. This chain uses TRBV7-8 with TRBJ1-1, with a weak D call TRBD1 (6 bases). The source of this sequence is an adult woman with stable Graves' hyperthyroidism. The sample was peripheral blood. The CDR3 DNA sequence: TGTGCCAGCAGCTTCGACAGGATAATGAACACTGAAGCTTTCTTT. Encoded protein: CASSFDRIMNTEAFF.